The clone carrying this TCR beta chain was recorded many times. Amplification targeted TCR beta CDR3 regions from RNA transcripts. The HTBI primer set was used in a first-round RT-PCR of the TCR CDR3. Via MiXCR, TCRdb re-called the multiplex PCR reads, giving one row per CDR3 protein. This repertoire shows around 700,000 distinct CDR3 sequences, around 20% found once; its top ten account for around 15%. The CDR3 spans 14 residues. CDR1 MNHEY and CDR2 SVGEGT come from the germline V gene. The J segment lost 6 bases and the V segment lost 2 bases, leaving 7 bases of the junction unmatched. These patients, aged 18 to 65, had recently diagnosed hyperthyroidism lasting under 2 months. This entry belongs to a study of T cells in Graves' hyperthyroidism and ophthalmopathy.

Sequences were obtained from blood. The J gene is TRBJ2-7, the V gene TRBV6-2 or TRBV6-3; TRBD1 aligns across 7 bases. The TCR comes from a woman in her forties or fifties with Graves' hyperthyroidism that later progressed to Graves' ophthalmopathy. CDR3 DNA: TGTGCCAGCAGTTACCCAACTACAGGGGTCGAGCAGTACTTC. This gives the protein CASSYPTTGVEQYF.